This TCR beta chain came from a study of T cells in Graves' hyperthyroidism and ophthalmopathy. The TCR beta CDR3 regions underwent amplification using RNA transcripts as the source. Researchers ran a first-round RT-PCR on the TCR CDR3 using the HTBI primer set. Each CDR3 protein gets one entry after TCRdb re-called the multiplex PCR reads with MiXCR. The sample has approximately 330,000 distinct CDR3 sequences, roughly an eighth seen once. This clonotype turned up a few times. This CDR3 region has 16 residues. Germline V gene sequence: CDR1 LGHDT, CDR2 YNNKEL (reference sequence). V lost 4 bases, J lost 0 bases, and 12 bases lay in between. Enrolled ophthalmopathy patients presented with a Clinical Activity Score of at least 3, a NOSPECS grade of at least 4, and disease duration under 3 months. The authors obtained PBMCs from over 8.5 ml of fresh peripheral blood.

This clonotype originated in a woman in her forties with Graves' ophthalmopathy. V gene TRBV3-1 combines with J gene TRBJ1-4; no reliable D call. Sequenced: blood. The DNA for the CDR3 is TGTGCCAGCAGCCCGCCGAGGGTCGCAACTAATGAAAAACTGTTTTTT. As protein: CASSPPRVATNEKLFF.